Given below is one T cell receptor (beta chain) in context. Libraries were prepared by immunoSEQ multiplex PCR; TCRdb keeps only in-frame clonotypes and omits some of them. Of 150,000 to 200,000 clones in the sample, around nine tenths were seen once. The data derive from a study of blood T cell repertoires in COVID-19. The V gene end was trimmed by 6 bases and the J gene end by 5 bases; junction bases not matched to a gene: 12. The CDR3 runs 15 residues. Germline assignment: CDR1 SGHNT and CDR2 YENEEA. The TCR was taken from a man younger than 30 with active or convalescent COVID-19. The V gene is TRBV11-3, the J gene TRBJ2-7; 8 nucleotides line up with TRBD1. The sequenced sample consisted of peripheral blood. CDR3 sequence (DNA): TGTGCCAGCAGACAAACCGGGACAGGACGCAACGAGCAGTACTTC. This sequence encodes CASRQTGTGRNEQYF. Full variable domain (rest looked up from reference TRBV11-3 and TRBJ2-7): EAGVVQSPRYKIIEKKQPVAFWCNPISGHNTLYWYLQNLGQGPELLIRYENEEAVDDSQLPKDRFSAERLKGVDSTLKIQPAELGDSAVYLCASRQTGTGRNEQYFGPGTRLTVT.